These 21 T cell receptor beta chains originate from one sample sequenced in a study of T cells expressing NK-cell markers. TCRdb re-called the 5' RACE reads and shows each CDR3 protein once, DNA omitted. Its listing shows some 300,000 distinct CDR3 sequences. What was sequenced was blood T cells: a sorted CD56 or NKG2C T cell subset, CD4+ or CD8+ T cells, or bulk PBMC T cells (not recorded which). These receptors were collected from a young man in good health.

The chain recombines TRBV11-2 with TRBJ2-7; checking the TCRdb D call of TRBD2 is not possible without DNA. Germline values: CDR1 SGHAT, CDR2 FQNNGV. The CDR3 runs 18 residues. The CDR3: CASSSPIAPAGRPYEQYF.

CDR3 protein: CASSLGNRIGYEQYF. The rearrangement links TRBV7-2 to TRBJ2-7; TCRdb reports TRBD1, a call that lacks DNA to check it against. From germline, CDR1 is SGHTA and CDR2 FQGNSA. The CDR3 loop spans 15 amino acids.

The chain combines TRBV7-2 with TRBJ2-7; TCRdb calls TRBD1, which cannot be checked without DNA. The CDR3 extends over 15 amino acids. Germline assignment: CDR1 SGHTA and CDR2 FQGNSA. The CDR3 protein is CASSFLPGTGYEQYF.

The gene calls are TRBV20-1 and TRBJ2-1; TCRdb names TRBD2, which stays unverified in the absence of DNA. In germline, CDR1 is DFQATT, CDR2 SNEGSKA (reference sequence). CDR3 length: 15 amino acids. CDR3 in amino acids: CSASVTSGPYNEQFF.

This chain connects TRBV12-3 or TRBV12-4 to TRBJ2-3; TCRdb names TRBD1, which stays unverified in the absence of DNA. The CDR3 has 14 residues. The CDR3 loop reads CASSLRGSGDTQYF.

The chain is built from TRBV4-2 and TRBJ2-7; as DNA is missing, the TRBD1 call by TCRdb cannot be tested. In germline, CDR1 is LGHNA, CDR2 YNFKEQ. The CDR3 runs to 12 residues. The CDR3 region is CASSWTGDKQYF.

The rearrangement links TRBV5-5 to TRBJ2-3; there is no DNA to check the TCRdb D call of TRBD2. CDR1 and CDR2 from the germline V gene are SGHKS and YYEKEE (reference sequence). This CDR3 comprises 16 residues. The CDR3 sequence is CASSLFAGGSPDTQYF. Using reference TRBV5-5 and TRBJ2-3 for the parts outside the CDR3, the full variable domain is DAGVTQSPTHLIKTRGQQVTLRCSPISGHKSVSWYQQVLGQGPQFIFQYYEKEERGRGNFPDRFSARQFPNYSSELNVNALLLGDSALYLCASSLFAGGSPDTQYFGPGTRLTVL.

This chain uses TRBV2 with TRBJ2-2. Germline V gene data show CDR1 as SNHLY and CDR2 as FYNNEI. This CDR3 region has 15 residues. The chain's CDR3 is CASRWQLKNTGELFF.

The chain uses TRBV20-1 and TRBJ2-1; the D gene TCRdb calls, TRBD2, cannot be checked with no DNA. Germline-derived CDR1 and CDR2 are DFQATT and SNEGSKA (reference sequence). The CDR3 runs to 13 residues. The CDR3 sequence: CSAGSGTYNEQFF.

The V and J genes are TRBV20-1 and TRBJ2-5; TCRdb designates TRBD2, a call that cannot be tested without DNA. The germline V gene has CDR1 DFQATT and CDR2 SNEGSKA (reference sequence). This CDR3 region has 14 residues. CDR3 amino acids: CSARDAGGRETQYF.

The chain has TRBV10-3 and TRBJ2-1; TCRdb reports TRBD1, a call that lacks DNA to check it against. The CDR3 covers 13 residues. Germline CDR1 reads ENHRY; CDR2 reads SYGVKD. The CDR3 region is CVTGQALTNEQFF.

The chain joins TRBV7-9 to TRBJ2-1; TCRdb outputs TRBD2, but without DNA this stays unchecked. This CDR3 has 17 amino acids. CDR1 is SEHNR, CDR2 FQNEAQ, per germline (reference sequence). The CDR3 reads CASSSGSLAGTYNEQFF.

The chain recombines TRBV15 with TRBJ1-6; TCRdb's D call, TRBD1, is unchecked because there is no DNA. CDR1 is LNHNV, CDR2 YYDKDF, per germline (reference sequence). CDR3 length: 15 amino acids. CDR3 in amino acids: CATSGGQGDNSPLHF.

The chain has TRBV6-5 and TRBJ2-6; TCRdb gives TRBD1 as the D gene, but with no DNA this cannot be confirmed. Germline V gene sequence: CDR1 MNHEY, CDR2 SVGAGI. This CDR3 contains 16 residues. The CDR3 reads CASSPGHISGANVLTF.

The V gene is TRBV28, the J gene TRBJ2-7; lacking DNA, the TRBD1 call made by TCRdb goes unchecked. This CDR3 is built from 14 residues. The germline V gene has CDR1 MDHEN and CDR2 SYDVKM. The CDR3: CASSARDRSYEQYF.

The V call is TRBV11-2, the J call TRBJ2-3; no DNA is available, so the TRBD2 call from TCRdb remains unchecked. Germline CDR1 is SGHAT and CDR2 is FQNNGV. The CDR3 sequence is 15 residues long. CDR3 sequence reads: CASSLREPRTDTQYF.

V usage is TRBV6-1 and J usage is TRBJ1-2; TCRdb selects TRBD1, and the lack of DNA leaves this call unchecked. Germline V gene lookup returns CDR1 MNHNS and CDR2 SASEGT. This CDR3 is built from 14 residues. CDR3 in amino acids: CASSETDRANGYTF.

The CDR3 protein is CASSLNGVKGTQYF. The chain recombines TRBV5-1 with TRBJ2-3. The CDR3 extends over 14 amino acids. Germline CDR1 is SGHRS and CDR2 is YFSETQ.

CDR3 sequence: CATSDPSGPGYNEQFF. J is TRBJ2-1 and V is TRBV24-1; TCRdb gives TRBD2 as the D gene, but with no DNA this cannot be confirmed. The CDR3 length is 16 residues. In germline, CDR1 is KGHDR, CDR2 SFDVKD.

The CDR3: CSVWDQRNTEAFF. The chain combines TRBV29-1 with TRBJ1-1. The CDR3 is made up of 13 amino acids. Looked up from germline, CDR1 is SQVTM and CDR2 is ANQGSEA.

J is TRBJ2-1 and V is TRBV7-2; TCRdb designates TRBD1, a call that cannot be tested without DNA. This CDR3 has 16 residues. The germline gives CDR1 SGHTA, CDR2 FQGNSA. The CDR3 spells CASSLSSSGRYNEQFF.